The 18 T cell receptor beta chains in this list originate from one sample, sequenced in a study of early T cells in non-severe SARS-CoV-2 infection (dated by TCRdb to about 2021). The library was obtained by 5' RACE. The instrument given in TCRdb is NextSeq 500. The public reads were reanalyzed by TCRdb: fastp trimming at Q25, MiXCR alignment, in-frame beta chains only. CDR3 protein sequences are deduplicated, and each keeps its most common genes and DNA. The sample records around 57,000 distinct CDR3 sequences, 10% to 13% of which are singletons. The biggest ten clones account for about 1.5% of the sample. Sample: whole blood. All receptors come from an adult who was a healthcare worker with PCR-confirmed SARS-CoV-2 infection or an uninfected control (not recorded which).

This clonotype was picked up many times. The rearrangement uses TRBV7-2 and TRBJ2-5, with 12 bases aligning to TRBD2. Trimming removed 2 bases from V and 5 bases from J; junction bases left unmatched: 6. This CDR3 has 16 amino acids. Germline V CDR1 and CDR2: SGHTA, FQGNSA. CDR3 nucleotide sequence: TGTGCCAGCAGCTTACGGGGGACTAGCGGGCGGGAGACCCAGTACTTC. Protein: CASSLRGTSGRETQYF.

Ten or more counts support this clonotype. The V call is TRBV20-1, the J call TRBJ2-1; D uncertain. V lost 5 bases to trimming and J lost 2 bases, with 7 bases between them. The CDR3 is made up of 12 amino acids. Germline lookup yields CDR1 DFQATT and CDR2 SNEGSKA (reference sequence). The CDR3 DNA reads TGCAGTGCTCCAAGGGCCTACAATGAGCAGTTCTTC. Encoded protein: CSAPRAYNEQFF.

This clonotype was seen many times. V gene TRBV3-1 combines with J gene TRBJ2-1, with 8 nucleotides matching TRBD2. The CDR3 is made up of 14 amino acids. Germline-derived CDR1 and CDR2 are LGHDT and YNNKEL (reference sequence). The J segment lost 10 bases and the V segment lost 1 base, leaving 6 bases of the junction unmatched. The CDR3 DNA sequence: TGTGCCAGCAGCCAAGGAAGCGGGGGTCGGGAGCAGTTCTTC. This encodes CASSQGSGGREQFF.

This clonotype came up many times. This chain joins TRBV18 and TRBJ1-3; D remains unclear. Trimming took 3 bases from V and 0 from J, leaving 9 bases between them. Germline V CDR1 and CDR2: KGHSH, LQKENI. The CDR3 contains 15 residues. The CDR3 DNA sequence: TGTGCCAGCTCACCCGGACGCAGCTCTGGAAACACCATATATTTT. It is translated as CASSPGRSSGNTIYF.

This clonotype has ten or more counts. The V and J genes are TRBV7-6 and TRBJ1-1, with D hard to call. Deletions cut 2 bases from V and 4 bases from J, with 8 bases between. From germline, CDR1 is SGHVS and CDR2 FNYEAQ. CDR3 length equals 13 residues. CDR3 sequence: CASSLPAGTEAFF. In DNA form, the CDR3 reads TGTGCCAGCAGCTTACCGGCCGGCACTGAAGCTTTCTTT. Full variable domain (outside the CDR3, taken from reference TRBV7-6 and TRBJ1-1): GAGVSQSPRYKVTKRGQDVALRCDPISGHVSLYWYRQALGQGPEFLTYFNYEAQQDKSGLPNDRFSAERPEGSISTLTIQRTEQRDSAMYRCASSLPAGTEAFFGQGTRLTVV.

This rearrangement joins TRBV28 to TRBJ2-6, with 7 bases that match TRBD1. This CDR3 contains 17 residues. The V segment lost 3 bases and the J segment 0 bases; nucleotides outside the gene matches: 5. The germline V gene encodes CDR1 MDHEN and CDR2 SYDVKM. CDR3 nucleotide sequence: TGTGCCAGCAGTTTCATCGGGACAGCCTCTGGGGCCAACGTCCTGACTTTC. The encoded protein is CASSFIGTASGANVLTF.

In its sample, this clonotype was seen many times. The gene calls are TRBV7-2 and TRBJ2-1; 7 bases agree with TRBD2. V shed 1 base, J shed 10 bases, and the junction held 4 bases outside the gene matches. Germline V gene sequence: CDR1 SGHTA, CDR2 FQGNSA. The CDR3 spans 13 residues. The CDR3 region has the DNA TGTGCCAGCAGCTTAGTACGAGCGGGGGAGCAGTTCTTC. Protein: CASSLVRAGEQFF.

This clonotype was seen many times. The chain uses TRBV6-2 or TRBV6-3 and TRBJ2-5; D is possibly TRBD2 (5 bases). The CDR3 contains 14 residues. Trimming cost V 5 bases and J 0 bases, with 10 bases left between them. The V gene's germline CDR1 is MNHEY and CDR2 SVGEGT. CDR3 in amino acids: CASSPTNNQETQYF. The DNA of the CDR3 is TGTGCCAGCAGTCCGACTAACAACCAAGAGACCCAGTACTTC.

This chain joins TRBV4-2 and TRBJ2-7; 8 nucleotides line up with TRBD2. The germline gives CDR1 LGHNA, CDR2 YNFKEQ. Germline trimming cut 5 bases from V and 6 bases from J; bases unmatched to any gene: 12. This CDR3 comprises 15 residues. CDR3 bases: TGTGCCAGCAGCTACGCCGGGGGGGCCCTCTTCGAGCAGTACTTC. Protein product: CASSYAGGALFEQYF.

This clonotype occurred many times. The rearrangement links TRBV2 to TRBJ2-7, with D hard to call. The V gene's germline CDR1 is SNHLY and CDR2 FYNNEI. The CDR3 consists of 15 residues. V lost 5 bases, J lost 4 bases, and 18 bases lay in between. DNA for the CDR3: TGTGCCAGCAGTCACGACTGGAGCCCGAATTACGAGCAGTACTTC. This sequence encodes CASSHDWSPNYEQYF.

The table lists this clonotype with many counts. DNA for the CDR3: TGTGCCAGCAGTAGGACTAGGTCATTAGAGACCCAGTACTTC. It is translated as CASSRTRSLETQYF. The gene calls are TRBV7-6 and TRBJ2-5; TRBD2 agrees at 7 bases. Looked up from germline, CDR1 is SGHVS and CDR2 is FNYEAQ. This CDR3 has 14 amino acids. J was trimmed by 4 bases and V by 6 bases; bases with no gene match: 8. The variable domain in full, with the rest retrieved from reference TRBV7-6 and TRBJ2-5, is GAGVSQSPRYKVTKRGQDVALRCDPISGHVSLYWYRQALGQGPEFLTYFNYEAQQDKSGLPNDRFSAERPEGSISTLTIQRTEQRDSAMYRCASSRTRSLETQYFGPGTRLLVL.

This sequence joins TRBV20-1 and TRBJ1-1; no firm D call. Per the germline V gene, CDR1 is DFQATT and CDR2 is SNEGSKA (reference sequence). With 1 base removed from V and 0 bases from J, the gap between germline ends came to 12 bases. CDR3 length equals 15 residues. The CDR3 DNA is TGCAGTGCTAGAGTGGGCCGCTACATGAACACTGAAGCTTTCTTT. Translating gives CSARVGRYMNTEAFF.

This clonotype was counted many times. The chain links TRBV4-3 to TRBJ2-4, with a weak D call TRBD1 (6 bases). CDR1 and CDR2 (germline): LGHNA, YSLEER. With 6 bases removed from V and 1 base from J, the gap between germline ends came to 16 bases. CDR3 size: 16 residues. DNA of the CDR3: TGCGCCAGCAGTCCTAAGGGGGATACGGCCAAAAACATTCAGTACTTC. Its translation is CASSPKGDTAKNIQYF.

The chain joins TRBV11-2 to TRBJ2-1; 11 bases map to TRBD1. Germline V lookup: CDR1 SGHAT, CDR2 FQNNGV. The trim removed 4 bases at V and 7 bases at J, leaving 15 bases unmatched. This CDR3 is built from 18 residues. The DNA for the CDR3 is TGTGCCAGCAGCTCTCGTTTCGGGACAGGGGGAAGCCAAAATGAGCAGTTCTTC. This sequence encodes CASSSRFGTGGSQNEQFF.

This clonotype was counted a few times. The chain combines TRBV6-6 with TRBJ2-2, with TRBD2 as a possible D gene (7 bases). The ends were cut back, 7 bases at V and 8 bases at J, with 14 bases in the middle. The germline V gene encodes CDR1 MNHNY and CDR2 SVGAGI (reference sequence). This CDR3 contains 13 residues. In nucleotides, the CDR3 is TGTGCCAGCACCTCCGGGGGGCTAGGGGAGCTGTTTTTT. Protein: CASTSGGLGELFF.

This clonotype was counted only a few times. The chain is built from TRBV7-2 and TRBJ2-5; the D is unclear. Looked up from germline, CDR1 is SGHTA and CDR2 is FQGNSA. The CDR3 runs to 13 residues. Deletions cut 2 bases from V and 9 bases from J, with 13 bases between. In DNA form, the CDR3 reads TGTGCCAGCAGCTTAATTGGCCTTCAGGCCCAGTACTTC. Its protein is CASSLIGLQAQYF.

This clonotype was seen at least ten times. This chain connects TRBV7-8 to TRBJ2-3; D may correspond to TRBD1 or TRBD2 (6 bases each). Trimming stripped 3 bases from V and 3 bases from J, with 10 bases between. The CDR3 is 14 amino acids. The germline CDR1 and CDR2 sequences are SGHVS and FQNEAQ. CDR3 amino acids: CASSFGGRTDTQYF. CDR3 DNA sequence: TGTGCCAGCAGCTTCGGGGGCCGTACAGATACGCAGTATTTT.

This clonotype has only a few counts. The CDR3 is CASSFPSGAMEDTQYF. The CDR3 coding sequence is TGTGCCAGCAGCTTTCCTAGCGGGGCTATGGAAGATACGCAGTATTTT. The V call is TRBV7-9, the J call TRBJ2-3, with 9 bases matching TRBD2. The CDR3 contains 16 residues. Losses at the gene ends were 3 bases for V and 5 bases for J; bases not matched to a gene: 9. The germline CDR1 and CDR2 sequences are SEHNR and FQNEAQ (reference sequence).